A selection of T cell receptor beta chains follows, all from one sample in a study of response to subunit inactivated influenza vaccine. TCRdb re-derived calls from the RT-PCR reads in MiXCR, one entry per CDR3 protein. Of hundreds of thousands of distinct CDR3 sequences listed, approximately 14% are singletons. The sequencing here drew on PBMCs from blood, taken 11 to 12 days after vaccination. The receptors were sampled from a man aged 45-65 years who received an inactivated influenza vaccine. The conserved cysteine and the conserved F or W are not part of the CDR3 here. A D gene is named only where the DNA matches it firmly.

CDR3	D	V	J
ASSLEGAGGYEQY	TRBD1	TRBV12-3/TRBV12-4	TRBJ2-7
ASSFIGCQGTEYNQPQH	.	TRBV3-1	TRBJ1-5
AISDVAGVLPFSYEQY	TRBD2	TRBV10-3	TRBJ2-7
ASSPGQAWGNTEAF	TRBD1	TRBV12-3/TRBV12-4	TRBJ1-1
ASRISGAYNEQF	TRBD2	TRBV12-3/TRBV12-4	TRBJ2-1
ASSVPGQGSHEQY	TRBD1	TRBV18	TRBJ2-7
ASSLGITEAF	.	TRBV7-3	TRBJ1-1
SVEARGGEIGYT	.	TRBV29-1	TRBJ1-2
ASSTGTGVGATDTQY	TRBD1	TRBV28	TRBJ2-3
ASSPQANYQETQY	.	TRBV18	TRBJ2-5
SARDPAGGVSNEQF	TRBD2	TRBV20-1	TRBJ2-1
SAHLSDRSYNEQF	.	TRBV20-1	TRBJ2-1
ASSRGTTTYEQY	TRBD2	TRBV7-2	TRBJ2-7
ASSHTLWPTYNEQF	.	TRBV4-3	TRBJ2-1
SATRHVRETQY	.	TRBV20-1	TRBJ2-5
ASSLNVGPTKEQF	.	TRBV11-2	TRBJ2-1
ASSDRKIQETQY	.	TRBV6-1	TRBJ2-5
AISFSGRDTDTQY	TRBD2	TRBV10-3	TRBJ2-3
ASSYGTLNTEAF	.	TRBV6-2/TRBV6-3	TRBJ1-1
ATSRDPGISRERY	.	TRBV15	TRBJ2-7
ASSQDRGSEQY	TRBD1	TRBV14	TRBJ2-7
ASSLEQVAYNEQF	.	TRBV5-5	TRBJ2-1
ATSLERLTDTQY	.	TRBV15	TRBJ2-3
APTRGGPDTQY	.	TRBV28	TRBJ2-3
ASGPFGPSNTGELF	.	TRBV7-9	TRBJ2-2
ATSDPRTVQETQY	.	TRBV24-1	TRBJ2-5
SAAQGAANEKLF	TRBD1	TRBV20-1	TRBJ1-4
SALPDRGLNEQY	TRBD1	TRBV20-1	TRBJ2-7
SAGGLAVSSTDTQY	TRBD2	TRBV20-1	TRBJ2-3
ASSLWTGLHNEQF	TRBD1	TRBV12-3/TRBV12-4	TRBJ2-1
ASSLAAQGAGVGELF	TRBD1	TRBV12-3/TRBV12-4	TRBJ2-2
ASSQLQGDTEAF	.	TRBV3-1	TRBJ1-1
SVDTPYEQY	.	TRBV29-1	TRBJ2-7